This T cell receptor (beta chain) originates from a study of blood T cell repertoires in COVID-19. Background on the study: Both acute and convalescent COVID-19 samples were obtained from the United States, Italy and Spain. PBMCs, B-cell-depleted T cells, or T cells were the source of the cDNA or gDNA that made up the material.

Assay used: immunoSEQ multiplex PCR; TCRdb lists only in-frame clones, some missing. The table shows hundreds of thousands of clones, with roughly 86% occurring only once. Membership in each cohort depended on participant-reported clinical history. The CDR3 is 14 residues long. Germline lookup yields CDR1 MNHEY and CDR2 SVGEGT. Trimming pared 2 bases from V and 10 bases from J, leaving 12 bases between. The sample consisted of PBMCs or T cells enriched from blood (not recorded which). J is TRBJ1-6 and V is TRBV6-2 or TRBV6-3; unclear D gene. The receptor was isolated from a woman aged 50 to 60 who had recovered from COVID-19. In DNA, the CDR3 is TGTGCCAGCAGTTACGTCGGGAGGCAATCACCCCTCCACTTT. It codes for CASSYVGRQSPLHF.